A selection of T cell receptor beta chains follows, all from one sample in a study of technical replicates of blood from a few donors. Sequenced by immunoSEQ multiplex PCR; TCRdb stores in-frame clones only, minus some. The table has over 85,000 clones, almost 97% seen once. Input material: T cells isolated from PBMCs. The receptors originated from a human donor in good health. Both conserved end residues are part of each CDR3. The order of the fields is CDR3 protein, CDR3 DNA, J gene, D gene, V gene, clone size. A D gene is named only where the DNA matches it firmly. For some rows the clone size is stated as once, few or many, or as a class when expanded; others skip it.

CASSQDGGLGQPQHF TGCGCCAGCAGCCAAGATGGGGGGTTGGGTCAGCCCCAGCATTTT TRBJ1-5 - TRBV4-3 -
CASTFRQSSYEQYF TGTGCCAGCACCTTTCGACAGTCCTCCTACGAGCAGTACTTC TRBJ2-7 - TRBV28 -
CASSRTWDRDNQPQHF TGTGCCAGTAGTCGAACCTGGGACAGGGACAATCAGCCCCAGCATTTT TRBJ1-5 TRBD1 TRBV19 -
CASRSNRGGSEKLFF TGTGCCAGCAGGTCGAACAGGGGAGGTAGTGAAAAACTGTTTTTT TRBJ1-4 TRBD1 TRBV6-6 -
CASSLGLAGGSGELFF TGTGCCAGCAGCTTAGGACTAGCGGGAGGTTCCGGGGAGCTGTTTTTT TRBJ2-2 TRBD2 TRBV11-1 -
CASSSGTGSEKLFF TGTGCCAGCAGTTCCGGGACAGGGAGTGAAAAACTGTTTTTT TRBJ1-4 TRBD1 TRBV6-5 -
CASSFLAAGNFPKNIQYF TGTGCCAGCAGTTTTTTAGCGGCGGGTAATTTCCCCAAAAACATTCAGTACTTC TRBJ2-4 - TRBV28 -
CASSSLPNRDEQYF TGTGCCAGCAGCTCCCTCCCGAACAGGGACGAGCAGTACTTC TRBJ2-7 - TRBV5-8 -
CASSPTSDPSLEQFF TGTGCCAGCAGTCCAACTAGCGACCCCTCTCTTGAGCAGTTCTTC TRBJ2-1 TRBD2 TRBV2 -
CASSQYNASAKKYYEQYF TGCGCCAGCAGTCAATACAACGCTAGCGCAAAAAAGTACTACGAGCAGTACTTC TRBJ2-7 - TRBV23-1 -
CASSRGEPGTDTQYF TGTGCCAGTAGTAGGGGGGAGCCAGGGACAGATACGCAGTATTTT TRBJ2-3 - TRBV19 -
CATSSWVLREQLVDTQYF TGTGCCACCAGCAGTTGGGTTCTTCGGGAGCAGCTTGTAGATACGCAGTATTTT TRBJ2-3 - TRBV15 -
CASSSGTYNEQFF TGTGCCAGCAGCTCCGGGACTTACAATGAGCAGTTCTTC TRBJ2-1 - TRBV7-9 -
CASSLGRYYGYTF TGTGCCAGCTCCCTTGGGCGCTACTATGGCTACACCTTC TRBJ1-2 - TRBV27 -
CASSVAGVAQPQHF TGTGCCAGCAGTGTCGCCGGGGTCGCTCAGCCCCAGCATTTT TRBJ1-5 - TRBV6-1 -
CAIGLAGVQTGELFF TGTGCCATTGGACTAGCGGGAGTTCAAACCGGGGAGCTGTTTTTT TRBJ2-2 TRBD2 TRBV6-5 once
CASSSGTGVEKLFF TGTGCCAGCAGTTCCGGGACAGGGGTCGAAAAACTGTTTTTT TRBJ1-4 TRBD1 TRBV28 -
CASGFQREIDTQYF TGTGCCAGCGGTTTTCAGCGGGAGATAGATACGCAGTATTTT TRBJ2-3 TRBD2 TRBV7-2 -
CASRLAGAYEQYF TGTGCCAGCAGACTAGCGGGAGCCTACGAGCAGTACTTC TRBJ2-7 TRBD2 TRBV19 -
CASRGQGLDYTF TGTGCCAGTAGGGGACAGGGTCTCGACTACACCTTC TRBJ1-2 TRBD1 TRBV19 -
CASSVRTENEQFF TGCGCCAGCAGCGTAAGGACAGAAAATGAGCAGTTCTTC TRBJ2-1 - TRBV5-1 -
CASSFTTGTEAFF TGTGCCAGCAGTTTTACGACGGGGACTGAAGCTTTCTTT TRBJ1-1 - TRBV28 -
CASSLVAGTSTDTQYF TGTGCCAGCAGCTTAGTAGCGGGGACTAGCACAGATACGCAGTATTTT TRBJ2-3 TRBD2 TRBV7-2 -
CASSPPEKSNQPQHF TGCGCCAGCAGTCCACCCGAGAAAAGCAATCAGCCCCAGCATTTT TRBJ1-5 - TRBV23-1 -
CASSSRTSGRAYNEQFF TGTGCCAGTAGTTCACGGACTAGCGGGAGGGCCTACAATGAGCAGTTCTTC TRBJ2-1 TRBD2 TRBV19 -
CAAREGAGELFF TGTGCCGCAAGGGAGGGGGCCGGGGAGCTGTTTTTT TRBJ2-2 - TRBV6-1 -
CASSDTTGTGANVLTF TGTGCCAGCAGTGATACGACAGGGACTGGGGCCAACGTCCTGACTTTC TRBJ2-6 TRBD1 TRBV6-4 -
CASSVAKTGGYTGELFF TGTGCCAGCAGCGTAGCTAAGACAGGGGGCTACACCGGGGAGCTGTTTTTT TRBJ2-2 TRBD1 TRBV9 -
CASSSGTVYEQYF TGTGCCAGCAGCTCCGGGACAGTCTACGAGCAGTACTTC TRBJ2-7 TRBD1 TRBV7-6 -
CSVVGLADLTYNEQFF TGCAGCGTTGTCGGGCTAGCGGACTTAACCTACAATGAGCAGTTCTTC TRBJ2-1 TRBD2 TRBV29-1 once
CASSLSGVEGEAFF TGTGCCAGCAGCTTATCGGGGGTAGAGGGTGAAGCTTTCTTT TRBJ1-1 - TRBV7-3 -
CASTPTGLYEQYF TGCGCCAGCACCCCCACAGGGTTGTACGAGCAGTACTTC TRBJ2-7 - TRBV5-1 -
CASSLGVREDREQYF TGTGCCAGCAGCTTGGGGGTTCGGGAGGACCGGGAGCAGTACTTC TRBJ2-7 TRBD2 TRBV5-6 -
CASSVGRGSYEQYF TGTGCCAGCAGCGTAGGCAGGGGAAGCTACGAGCAGTACTTC TRBJ2-7 - TRBV9 -
CSVGRGPEAFF TGCAGCGTTGGGCGAGGGCCTGAAGCTTTCTTT TRBJ1-1 - TRBV29-1 -
CASSSDRFSYEQYF TGTGCCAGCAGCTCAGACAGGTTTTCCTACGAGCAGTACTTC TRBJ2-7 - TRBV7-9 -
CASSQGTGDRNIQYF TGCGCCAGCAGCCAAGGGACAGGGGATAGGAACATTCAGTACTTC TRBJ2-4 TRBD1 TRBV4-1 -
CASSLGLAGVAYEQYF TGTGCCAGCAGCTTAGGACTAGCGGGAGTAGCCTACGAGCAGTACTTC TRBJ2-7 TRBD2 TRBV7-2 -
CASSRSTAIYTF TGTGCCAGCAGCAGATCGACAGCGATCTACACCTTC TRBJ1-2 - TRBV11-3 -
CASSFGREAVEQYF TGTGCCAGCAGTTTCGGGCGGGAGGCAGTTGAGCAGTACTTC TRBJ2-7 TRBD2 TRBV6-5 -
CASSLHSGRASDTQYF TGTGCCAGCAGCCTACATAGCGGGAGGGCCTCAGATACGCAGTATTTT TRBJ2-3 TRBD2 TRBV7-2 -
CASSPGQAKNTEAFF TGTGCCAGCAGTCCCGGACAGGCTAAGAACACTGAAGCTTTCTTT TRBJ1-1 TRBD1 TRBV7-9 -
CASSEIGGVDTEAFF TGTGCCAGCAGTGAAATAGGGGGAGTAGACACTGAAGCTTTCTTT TRBJ1-1 - TRBV25-1 -
CASSLLGGQDRTEAFF TGCGCCAGCAGCCTCCTGGGGGGTCAGGACCGCACTGAAGCTTTCTTT TRBJ1-1 - TRBV10-1 -
CASSLSGTVYEQYF TGTGCCAGCAGTTTATCCGGGACAGTTTACGAGCAGTACTTC TRBJ2-7 TRBD1 TRBV28 -
CASIWTRTTGELFF TGTGCCAGCATCTGGACACGAACCACCGGGGAGCTGTTTTTT TRBJ2-2 - TRBV6-1 -
CASSLGTGKLYGYTF TGCGCCAGCAGCCTCGGGACAGGGAAACTCTATGGCTACACCTTC TRBJ1-2 TRBD1 TRBV4-1 -
CAWTGTGGNEQFF TGTGCCTGGACAGGGACAGGGGGCAATGAGCAGTTCTTC TRBJ2-1 TRBD1 TRBV30 -
CASSLVRYEQYF TGTGCCAGCAGCTTAGTCCGTTACGAGCAGTACTTC TRBJ2-7 - TRBV7-2 -